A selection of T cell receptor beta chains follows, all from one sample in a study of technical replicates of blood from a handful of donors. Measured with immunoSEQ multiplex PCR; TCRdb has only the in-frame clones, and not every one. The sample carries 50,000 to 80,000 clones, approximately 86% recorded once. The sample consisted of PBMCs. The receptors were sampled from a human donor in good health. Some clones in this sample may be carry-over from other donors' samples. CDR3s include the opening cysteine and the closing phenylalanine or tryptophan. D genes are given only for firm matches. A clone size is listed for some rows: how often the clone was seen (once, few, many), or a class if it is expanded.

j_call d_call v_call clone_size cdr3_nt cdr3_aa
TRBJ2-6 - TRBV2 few TGTGCCAGCAAAGGTGGGATAGTAGGAGGGACCAACGTCCTGACTTTC CASKGGIVGGTNVLTF
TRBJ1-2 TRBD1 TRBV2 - TGTGCCAGCAGTGAGGCCAGGGGGACCTATGGCTACACCTTC CASSEARGTYGYTF
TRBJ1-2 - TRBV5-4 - TGTGCCAGCAGCTTGGGGCAGAACTATGGCTACACCTTC CASSLGQNYGYTF
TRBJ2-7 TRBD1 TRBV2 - TGTGCCAGCCACTTACAGGGGAGAACCTACGAGCAGTACTTC CASHLQGRTYEQYF
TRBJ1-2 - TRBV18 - TGTGCCAGCTCACCACCGACAGCGCCGGAGGGTGGCTACACCTTC CASSPPTAPEGGYTF
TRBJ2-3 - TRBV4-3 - TGCGCCAGCAGCCAGCAGGGAAAGGGCACAGATACGCAGTATTTT CASSQQGKGTDTQYF
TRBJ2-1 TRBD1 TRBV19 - TGTGCCAGTAGTATTCCCTCTTACGGGACAGGGCTCTACAATGAGCAGTTCTTC CASSIPSYGTGLYNEQFF
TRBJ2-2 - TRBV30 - TGTGCCTGGAGGGCAACGAACACCGGGGAGCTGTTTTTT CAWRATNTGELFF
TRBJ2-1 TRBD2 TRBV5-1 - TGCGCCAGCAGCTCCGGGACTAGCGGGGCCGATGAGCAGTTCTTC CASSSGTSGADEQFF
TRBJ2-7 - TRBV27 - TGTGCCAGCAGTCAAACTAGCTATTCGGCCTACGAGCAGTACTTC CASSQTSYSAYEQYF
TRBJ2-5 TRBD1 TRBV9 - TGTGCCAGCAGCGTAGCCGGGACAGGGGGGCGAGAGACCCAGTACTTC CASSVAGTGGRETQYF
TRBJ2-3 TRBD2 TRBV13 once TGTGCCAGCAGCTTAACTAGCGGGCGGGCGGCAGATACGCAGTATTTT CASSLTSGRAADTQYF
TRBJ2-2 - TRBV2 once TGTGCCAGCAGTGAAGTTGCGGGGACTACCGGGGAGCTGTTTTTT CASSEVAGTTGELFF
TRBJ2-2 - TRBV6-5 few TGTGCCAGCAGTTATGGGGGGGCGGTGGGCACCGGGGAGCTGTTTTTT CASSYGGAVGTGELFF
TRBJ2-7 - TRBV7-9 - TGTGCCAGCAGCTCTACAGGGAACGAGCAGTACTTC CASSSTGNEQYF
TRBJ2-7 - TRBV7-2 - TGTGCCAGCAGCCCAGAGGGATTCTACGAGCAGTACTTC CASSPEGFYEQYF
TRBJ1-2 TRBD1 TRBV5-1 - TGCGCCAGCAGCTTAAGGGACAGGGGAGGATATGGCTACACCTTC CASSLRDRGGYGYTF
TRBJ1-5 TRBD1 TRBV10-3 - TGTGCCATCAGGCCGACAGGGGCAGGCCAGCCCCAGCATTTT CAIRPTGAGQPQHF
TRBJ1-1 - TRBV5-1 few TGCGCCAGCAGCCCCGGGGTGGCTCAACAAGCAGCTTTCTTT CASSPGVAQQAAFF
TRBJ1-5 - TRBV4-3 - TGCGCCAGCAGCCAAGTTCACCCGGGGTTGGGTCAGCCCCAGCATTTT CASSQVHPGLGQPQHF
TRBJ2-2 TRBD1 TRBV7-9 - TGTGCCAGCAGGATACAGGGGGCTGGCACCGGGGAGCTGTTTTTT CASRIQGAGTGELFF
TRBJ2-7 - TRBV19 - TGTGCCAGTAGTACTCGGGACATTTCCTACGAGCAGTACTTC CASSTRDISYEQYF
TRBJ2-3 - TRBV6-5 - TGTGCCAGCACTAATGGAGATACGCAGTATTTT CASTNGDTQYF
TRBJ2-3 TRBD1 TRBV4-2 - TGTGCCAGCAGCCAAGAATGGCAGGGGGTTTCCGGGATCACAGATACGCAGTATTTT CASSQEWQGVSGITDTQYF
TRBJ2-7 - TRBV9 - TGTGCCAGCAGCGCGACGGGAGAGGGTTACGAGCAGTACTTC CASSATGEGYEQYF
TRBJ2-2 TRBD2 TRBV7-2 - TGTGCCAGCAGTCCAGGACTAGTCACAGGGGAGCTGTTTTTT CASSPGLVTGELFF
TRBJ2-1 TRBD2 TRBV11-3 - TGTGCCAGCAGCTTAGACCCTAGCGGGGAGCAGTTCTTC CASSLDPSGEQFF
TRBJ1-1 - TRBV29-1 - TGCAGCGACGACGGGGAAACTGAAGCTTTCTTT CSDDGETEAFF
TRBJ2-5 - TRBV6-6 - TGTGCCAGCAGTTATTTAGCAGGGGAGGGGGAGACCCAGTACTTC CASSYLAGEGETQYF
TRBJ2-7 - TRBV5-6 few TGTGCCAGCACCGCAGGTCCTCGAGGGGGACTACACGAGCAGTACTTC CASTAGPRGGLHEQYF
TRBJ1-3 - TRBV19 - TGTGCCAGTAGTATAGTATCGGGAAACACCATATATTTT CASSIVSGNTIYF
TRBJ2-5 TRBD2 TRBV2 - TGTGCCAGCACCGACGCTGCCCGCGGGCTAGCGGTAGAGACCCAGTACTTC CASTDAARGLAVETQYF
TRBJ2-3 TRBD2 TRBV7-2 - TGTGCCAGCAGCCCGCGCCGGGGGGTCACAGATACGCAGTATTTT CASSPRRGVTDTQYF
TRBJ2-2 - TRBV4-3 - TGCGCCAGCAGCCAAGAACCCAGGGGCGACGACACCGGGGAGCTGTTTTTT CASSQEPRGDDTGELFF
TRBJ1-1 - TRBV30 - TGTGCCTGGAGTGTAACAGCAGGGACTGAAGCTTTCTTT CAWSVTAGTEAFF
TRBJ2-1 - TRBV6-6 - TGTGCCAGCAGTTACTCTCTTTCCTACAATGAGCAGTTCTTC CASSYSLSYNEQFF
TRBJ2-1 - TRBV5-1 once TGCGCCAGCAGCTTGTCGTCTGGCGGGGAGCAGTTCTTC CASSLSSGGEQFF
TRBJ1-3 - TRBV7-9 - TGTGCCAGCAGCCCCACAGGACGGTTGTACACCATATATTTT CASSPTGRLYTIYF
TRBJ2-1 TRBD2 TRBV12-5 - TGTGCTAGTGGTTTGGTCTCGGGACTAGCGGGAGTGGTCGCCTACAATGAGCAGTTCTTC CASGLVSGLAGVVAYNEQFF
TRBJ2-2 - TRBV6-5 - TGTGCCAGCAGACCCGGGACATCCACCGGGGAGCTGTTTTTT CASRPGTSTGELFF
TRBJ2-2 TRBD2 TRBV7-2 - TGTGCCAGCAGCAAATCCGGGACTAGCGGGGCGGGGGCCGGGGAGCTGTTTTTT CASSKSGTSGAGAGELFF
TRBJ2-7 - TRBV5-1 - TGCGCCAGCAGCTTGGACGACATCTTGAACTACGAGCAGTACTTC CASSLDDILNYEQYF
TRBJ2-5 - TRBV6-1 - TGTGCCAGCCGGGGGACGAGGGAGACCCAGTACTTC CASRGTRETQYF